This entry lists 11 T cell receptor beta chains sequenced from one sample in a study of CD8+CD57+ T cells in acquired aplastic anemia. Template material for TCR beta VDJ and CDR3 profiling consisted of genomic DNA. TCRdb ran MiXCR on the reads and lists one entry per CDR3 protein. The sample records around 400,000 distinct CDR3 sequences, roughly 68% being singletons. The sequencing input was sorted CD4+, CD8+, or CD8+CD57+ T cells (not recorded which) from PBMCs. These receptors all come from a human donor in good health, serving as a control.

Concerning this clonotype: In this CDR3 the conserved last residue, phenylalanine or tryptophan, is missing, so a read error is likely. The DNA is left out, because the CDR3 cannot be placed on it with certainty; the CDR3 is given as TCRdb lists it. The J gene is TRBJ1-2, the V gene TRBV7-9; the table's D call, TRBD1, was not checked against the DNA. From germline, CDR1 is SEHNR and CDR2 FQNEAQ (reference sequence). The CDR3 length equals 13 residues, ends included. CDR3 sequence reads: CAISSAPGQGRGL.

This clonotype was observed at least ten times. The missing conserved phenylalanine or tryptophan at the end of this CDR3 makes a read error likely. J is TRBJ1-1 and V is TRBV6-4, with D possibly matching TRBD1 (5 bases). The CDR3 loop spans 13 amino acids. From germline, CDR1 is MRHNA and CDR2 SNTAGT. Trimming cost V 6 bases and J 1 base, with 9 bases left between them. CDR3 protein: CASSGHPNTEAFL. In nucleotides, the CDR3 is TGTGCCAGCAGCGGACACCCGAACACTGAAGCTTTCCTT.

V usage is TRBV5-1 and J usage is TRBJ2-3; TRBD1 matches at 7 bases. The junction had 10 bases not matched to a gene; V was cut back by 4 bases and J by 8 bases. Germline assignment: CDR1 SGHRS and CDR2 YFSETQ. The CDR3 runs to 14 residues. The chain's CDR3 is CASSLWTGSVTQYF. The CDR3 coding sequence is TGCGCCAGCAGCCTGTGGACAGGAAGCGTTACGCAGTATTTT.

The chain couples TRBV2 to TRBJ2-5; D possibly matches TRBD1 or TRBD2 (5 bases each). Deletions cut 6 bases from V and 7 bases from J, with 18 bases between. CDR1 is SNHLY, CDR2 FYNNEI, per germline. CDR3 length equals 14 residues. In DNA form, the CDR3 reads TGTGCCAGCAGGACAGAGCACGGGAAAACGACCCAGTACTTC. Translation gives CASRTEHGKTTQYF.

Details on this clonotype: The conserved phenylalanine or tryptophan normally closing the CDR3 is absent here, so this likely arose from a read error. The chain combines TRBV7-8 with TRBJ2-3; D perhaps matches TRBD2 (6 bases). This CDR3 comprises 13 residues. Germline loops: CDR1 SGHVS, CDR2 FQNEAQ. V lost 6 bases and J 10 bases, leaving 17 bases between the germline ends. For the CDR3, the DNA is TGTGCCAGCAGTGGAGGGCTTACAGAACCGCAGTATTGT. Translation gives CASSGGLTEPQYC.

Worth noting for this clonotype: This sequence may be a read error, since a much larger clone differs from it by one base. The CDR3 does not close with the conserved phenylalanine or tryptophan, likely indicating a read error. J is TRBJ2-7 and V is TRBV27; possible D gene TRBD1, 6 bases. The J call is in doubt because the DNA end fits TRBJ1-2 better. The CDR3 has 12 residues. The germline CDR1 and CDR2 sequences are MNHEY and SMNVEV (reference sequence). This chain's CDR3 is CASSSDDRRYTL. The CDR3 DNA is TGTGCCAGCAGTTCCGACGACAGGCGCTACACCCTC.

Concerning this clonotype itself: One end of the junction does not line up with germline, which may come from a read error. The V gene is TRBV7-2, the J gene TRBJ1-3, with D possibly being TRBD1 (6 bases). CDR3 length equals 14 residues. The germline V gene has CDR1 SGHTA and CDR2 FQGNSA. CDR3 loop: CASSLRPRGGAGEF. The CDR3 coding sequence is TGTGCCAGCAGCTTAAGACCACGCGGGGGGGCTGGAGAGTTT.

This clonotype has a count of ten or more. The V gene is TRBV5-1, the J gene TRBJ2-1; 8 nucleotides match TRBD1. The V segment lost 4 bases and the J segment 2 bases; nucleotides outside the gene matches: 5. The CDR3 runs to 15 residues. The V gene's germline CDR1 is SGHRS and CDR2 YFSETQ. The CDR3 loop reads CASSLGQGAYNEQFF. Written as DNA, the CDR3 is TGCGCCAGCAGCCTCGGACAGGGAGCCTACAATGAGCAGTTCTTC.

The chain joins TRBV5-1 to TRBJ2-7; D is perhaps TRBD1 (6 bases). The CDR3 extends over 15 amino acids. Looked up from germline, CDR1 is SGHRS and CDR2 is YFSETQ. Between the trimmed V and J ends, which lost 3 bases and 2 bases, there was a span of 15 bases. This chain's CDR3 is CASSSAPGDAYEQYF. CDR3 nucleotides: TGCGCCAGCAGCTCTGCGCCAGGGGACGCCTACGAGCAGTACTTC.

With respect to this clonotype: One junction end disagrees with the germline gene, perhaps due to a read error. The gene calls are TRBV29-1 and TRBJ2-3; maybe TRBD2 (6 bases). This CDR3 region has 12 residues. From germline, CDR1 is SQVTM and CDR2 ANQGSEA. The CDR3 protein is CSAYGGGDTQTF. CDR3 bases: TGCAGTGCTTACGGTGGCGGGGATACGCAGACTTTT.

This clonotype was observed many times. The chain carries TRBV11-2 and TRBJ1-4; 8 bases are a match to TRBD1. The CDR3 consists of 15 residues. Germline V gene data show CDR1 as SGHAT and CDR2 as FQNNGV. J was trimmed by 5 bases and V by 5 bases; bases with no gene match: 7. CDR3 bases: TGTGCCAGCAGCATTGGACAGGGACCGAATGAAAAACTGTTTTTT. Translating gives CASSIGQGPNEKLFF.